This passage covers 17 T cell receptor beta chains from one sample sequenced in a study of blood T cell repertoires in COVID-19. Assay used: immunoSEQ multiplex PCR; TCRdb lists only in-frame clones, some missing. Of over 250,000 clones in the sample, around 90% were seen once. The material sequenced was peripheral blood. These receptors originate from a man in his fifties with acute or convalescent COVID-19.

V usage is TRBV7-2 and J usage is TRBJ2-3; D gene unclear. There are 13 residues in the CDR3. V was clipped by 11 bases and J by 0 bases, with 12 bases between them. Looked up from germline, CDR1 is SGHTA and CDR2 is FQGNSA. The CDR3 region is CARRPGSTDTQYF. The CDR3, as DNA: TGTGCCCGCCGGCCGGGTAGCACAGATACGCAGTATTTT.

This clone was seen only a few times. V usage is TRBV6-5 and J usage is TRBJ1-1, with a possible D match to TRBD1 (5 bases). The germline V gene encodes CDR1 MNHEY and CDR2 SVGAGI. The CDR3 extends over 12 amino acids. Trimming pared 10 bases from V and 6 bases from J, leaving 15 bases between. CDR3 bases: TGTGCCACTATTCAAGGGGCTTCTGAAGCTTTCTTT. Its translation is CATIQGASEAFF.

This clone turned up a few times. The CDR3 loop reads CACPMGILGGYTF. The CDR3 bases are TGTGCCTGTCCTATGGGCATTCTCGGTGGCTACACCTTC. The rearrangement joins TRBV30 to TRBJ1-2, with D uncertain. The CDR3 sequence is 13 residues long. The germline V gene encodes CDR1 GTSNPN and CDR2 SVGIG (reference sequence). The germline V and J ends were trimmed by 6 bases and 7 bases, with 18 bases remaining between them.

The chain is built from TRBV29-1 and TRBJ1-5; D ambiguous. The CDR3 has 13 residues. Trimming cost V 4 bases and J 0 bases, with 7 bases left between them. Looked up from germline, CDR1 is SQVTM and CDR2 is ANQGSEA. In DNA form, the CDR3 reads TGCAGCGTTGTGGAGAATAGCAATCAGCCCCAGCATTTT. This codes for CSVVENSNQPQHF.

CDR3 in DNA: TGCGCCAGCAGCCTGGACATTAACTATGGCTACACCTTC. It translates to CASSLDINYGYTF. The chain combines TRBV5-1 with TRBJ1-2; a weak D match, TRBD1 (5 bases). V shed 4 bases and J shed 1 base, with 8 bases lying between them. Germline CDR1 SGHRS, CDR2 YFSETQ. The CDR3 is made up of 13 amino acids. The complete variable domain, with remaining parts taken from reference TRBV5-1 and TRBJ1-2, reads KAGVTQTPRYLIKTRGQQVTLSCSPISGHRSVSWYQQTPGQGLQFLFEYFSETQRNKGNFPGRFSGRQFSNSRSEMNVSTLELGDSALYLCASSLDINYGYTFGSGTRLTVV.

In its sample, this clone was seen once. This chain uses TRBV27 with TRBJ1-6; D possibly corresponds to TRBD1 (5 bases). The CDR3 is 15 amino acids. The germline V gene has CDR1 MNHEY and CDR2 SMNVEV (reference sequence). V was clipped by 6 bases and J by 7 bases, with 16 bases between them. CDR3 region: CASRPLGGRNSPLHF. CDR3 DNA: TGTGCCAGCAGACCTCTGGGGGGACGGAATTCACCCCTCCACTTT.

In this sample, this clone turned up once. This chain uses TRBV3-1 (or the pseudogene TRBV3-2) with TRBJ1-1; the D gene is possibly TRBD1 (5 bases). The CDR3 is made up of 15 amino acids. Trimming removed 4 bases from V and 0 bases from J, with 12 bases in between. Germline V gives CDR1 LGHDT, CDR2 YNNKEL (reference sequence). CDR3 nucleotide sequence: TGTGCCAGCAGCCCGGGGGGGGTCATGAACACTGAAGCTTTCTTT. Protein product: CASSPGGVMNTEAFF.

V usage is TRBV4-1 and J usage is TRBJ2-6; 8 bases are shared with TRBD1. The CDR3 totals 17 residues. Per the germline V gene, CDR1 is MGHRA and CDR2 is YSYEKL. With V trimmed by 5 bases and J by 1 base, 7 bases remained unmatched. CDR3 loop: CASSNRDRTSGANVLTF. CDR3 DNA: TGCGCCAGCAGCAACCGGGACAGGACATCTGGGGCCAACGTCCTGACTTTC.

The chain joins TRBV19 to TRBJ2-1, with 7 nucleotides matching TRBD2. J was trimmed by 11 bases and V by 3 bases; bases with no gene match: 22. Germline CDR1 and CDR2: LNHDA and SQIVND (reference sequence). The CDR3 length is 18 residues. As DNA, the CDR3 is TGTGCCAGTAGTATTCGCCTAACCTCGGGACTAATCTGGGATAAGCAGTTCTTC. Protein product: CASSIRLTSGLIWDKQFF.

This clone has only one observation. The chain recombines TRBV30 with TRBJ2-5, with D maybe TRBD1 (7 bases). V was cut by 5 bases and J by 2 bases, with 15 bases left in between. Germline values: CDR1 GTSNPN, CDR2 SVGIG (reference sequence). The CDR3 is made up of 14 amino acids. In nucleotides, the CDR3 is TGTGCCTGGGGGAAGGGGGCGGGGCAAGAGACCCAGTACTTC. This codes for CAWGKGAGQETQYF. Supplemented by reference TRBV30 and TRBJ2-5, the full variable domain reads SQTIHQWPATLVQPVGSPLSLECTVEGTSNPNLYWYRQAAGRGLQLLFYSVGIGQISSEVPQNLSASRPQDRQFILSSKKLLLSDSGFYLCAWGKGAGQETQYFGPGTRLLVL.

V usage is TRBV7-2 and J usage is TRBJ1-2, with D tentatively TRBD1 (5 bases). This CDR3 contains 14 residues. Trimming cost V 1 base and J 8 bases, with 14 bases left between them. Germline V CDR1 and CDR2: SGHTA, FQGNSA. CDR3 region: CASSLGGQGTGYTF. The CDR3 nucleotides are TGTGCCAGCAGCTTAGGCGGTCAGGGAACAGGCTACACCTTC.

The rearrangement links TRBV12-3 or TRBV12-4 to TRBJ1-2, with D possibly being TRBD1 (5 bases). CDR3 length equals 13 residues. V shed 2 bases and J shed 6 bases, with 10 bases lying between them. The CDR3 spells CASSLSRVDGYTF. The CDR3 bases are TGTGCCAGCAGTTTAAGCAGGGTGGATGGCTACACCTTC.

The rearrangement joins TRBV7-9 to TRBJ2-2, with 7 bases matching TRBD2. This CDR3 comprises 13 residues. The V gene's germline CDR1 is SEHNR and CDR2 FQNEAQ (reference sequence). V lost 6 bases, J lost 7 bases, and 5 bases stayed unmatched. The CDR3 region is CASSLLAVGELFF. The CDR3 nucleotides are TGTGCCAGCAGTCTCCTAGCGGTCGGGGAGCTGTTTTTT.

This rearrangement joins TRBV14 to TRBJ1-1; perhaps TRBD1 as D (6 bases). Germline lookup yields CDR1 SGHDN and CDR2 FVKESK. V lost 4 bases to trimming and J lost 7 bases, with 25 bases between them. The CDR3 has 17 amino acids. Here the CDR3 reads CASSRWNLGATPFEAFF. In DNA form, the CDR3 reads TGTGCCAGCAGCCGCTGGAACCTGGGGGCTACACCCTTTGAAGCTTTCTTT.

This chain joins TRBV6-5 and TRBJ1-1; D is undetermined. This CDR3 has 12 amino acids. The germline V gene has CDR1 MNHEY and CDR2 SVGAGI. The V gene lost 11 bases and the J gene lost 4 bases, with 14 bases spanning the gap. Here the CDR3 reads CASRVTSTEAFF. DNA for the CDR3: TGTGCCTCCCGGGTCACTAGCACTGAAGCTTTCTTT.

In its sample, this clone was seen many times. The chain uses TRBV7-2 and TRBJ2-4, with 8 bases matching TRBD1. The junction had 4 bases not matched to a gene; V was cut back by 3 bases and J by 0 bases. The CDR3 has 16 amino acids. The germline V gene has CDR1 SGHTA and CDR2 FQGNSA. The DNA for the CDR3 is TGTGCCAGCAGCTTTGTACAGGGGGTAGCCAAAAACATTCAGTACTTC. Amino acid sequence: CASSFVQGVAKNIQYF. The variable domain in full, completed from reference TRBV7-2 and TRBJ2-4, reads GAGVSQSPSNKVTEKGKDVELRCDPISGHTALYWYRQSLGQGLEFLIYFQGNSAPDKSGLPSDRFSAERTGGSVSTLTIQRTQQEDSAVYLCASSFVQGVAKNIQYFGAGTRLSVL.

The chain links TRBV9 to TRBJ1-2; D is unresolved. The CDR3 extends over 12 amino acids. V lost 5 bases and J lost 4, with 9 bases in between. Germline CDR1 SGDLS, CDR2 YYNGEE. This CDR3 reads CASSIRGYGYTF. Written as DNA, the CDR3 is TGTGCCAGCAGTATCCGGGGCTATGGCTACACCTTC.